This T cell receptor (beta chain) was observed in a study of blood T cell repertoires in COVID-19. CDR3 length: 13 residues. Germline CDR1 reads MNHEY; CDR2 reads SVGAGI. V was pared by 0 bases and J by 6 bases, with 8 bases between. The method was immunoSEQ multiplex PCR; TCRdb's version includes in-frame clones alone and lacks a portion of them. The table shows tens of thousands of clones, with around 90% occurring only once. Sequencing input: peripheral blood. The TCR originated in a woman of 80 years or more with acute or convalescent COVID-19. This chain joins TRBV6-5 and TRBJ1-1; D remains unclear. The CDR3 DNA follows: TGTGCCAGCAGTTACTCGAGAGTCGCTGAAGCTTTCTTT. As protein: CASSYSRVAEAFF.